These 30 T cell receptor beta chains share one sample of origin, sequenced in a study of blood T cell repertoires in COVID-19. Produced via immunoSEQ multiplex PCR; TCRdb's table is partial and in-frame only. The sample gives some 300,000 clones, 89% of which show up once; 1.5% to 2% is in the top ten. Material: PBMCs or T cells enriched from blood (not recorded which). The receptors shown here come from a woman in her forties who had recovered from COVID-19.

The rearrangement links TRBV5-6 to TRBJ2-7, with D possibly matching TRBD2 (5 bases). The V end lost 4 bases, the J end lost 7 bases, and 21 bases lay between the germline ends. The CDR3 consists of 15 residues. Germline loops: CDR1 SGHDT, CDR2 YYEEEE. CDR3 bases: TGTGCCAGCAGCCGGCCGGGGTTGGGAATGGAGGAGCAGTACTTC. Its translation: CASSRPGLGMEEQYF.

To note about this clone: Other nucleotide sequences in the sample specify the same CDR3. The rearrangement links TRBV5-4 to TRBJ2-5; 12 positions match TRBD2. The CDR3 contains 16 residues. The J segment lost 2 bases and the V segment lost 2 bases, leaving 4 bases of the junction unmatched. The germline gives CDR1 SGHNT, CDR2 YYREEE (reference sequence). The DNA of the CDR3 is TGTGCCAGCAGCTTAGGGCTAGCGGGGGGGCAAGAGACCCAGTACTTC. Amino acid sequence: CASSLGLAGGQETQYF.

The genes are TRBV5-4 and TRBJ1-2; TRBD1 might be the D (6 bases). Trimming pared 4 bases from V and 5 bases from J, leaving 15 bases between. This CDR3 spans 14 amino acids. Germline V gives CDR1 SGHNT, CDR2 YYREEE (reference sequence). The CDR3: CASSRGGPGYGYTF. CDR3 sequence (DNA): TGTGCCAGCAGCCGCGGGGGGCCAGGGTATGGCTACACCTTC.

The rearrangement links TRBV13 to TRBJ2-3, with TRBD1 as a possible D gene (6 bases). Germline V lookup: CDR1 PRHDT, CDR2 FYEKMQ (reference sequence). The CDR3 loop spans 18 amino acids. Trimming cost V 2 bases and J 3 bases, with 21 bases left between them. The chain's CDR3 is CASSLYNSQGSVTDTQYF. In nucleotides, the CDR3 is TGTGCCAGCAGCTTATATAACTCACAGGGATCTGTGACAGATACGCAGTATTTT.

The chain recombines TRBV14 with TRBJ1-2; 7 bases fit TRBD1. Germline trimming cut 5 bases from V and 5 bases from J; bases unmatched to any gene: 11. Germline-derived CDR1 and CDR2 are SGHDN and FVKESK. The CDR3 extends over 15 amino acids. The DNA of the CDR3 is TGTGCCAGCAGCTTACGACAGGGCATTCGGTATGGCTACACCTTC. Its protein product is CASSLRQGIRYGYTF. Full variable domain (missing parts from reference TRBV14 and TRBJ1-2): EAGVTQFPSHSVIEKGQTVTLRCDPISGHDNLYWYRRVMGKEIKFLLHFVKESKQDESGMPNNRFLAERTGGTYSTLKVQPAELEDSGVYFCASSLRQGIRYGYTFGSGTRLTVV.

In its sample, this clone was seen once. The chain's CDR3 is CASSVVSGGGTEAFF. The CDR3 nucleotides are TGTGCCAGCAGCGTAGTCTCAGGCGGGGGAACTGAAGCTTTCTTT. The chain couples TRBV9 to TRBJ1-1; TRBD1 is a possible D gene (5 bases). The CDR3 length is 15 residues. Germline assignment: CDR1 SGDLS and CDR2 YYNGEE. Trimming cost V 0 bases and J 5 bases, with 14 bases left between them.

This clone was seen just once. The chain carries TRBV6-5 and TRBJ1-1; 7 bases are a match to TRBD1. CDR1 is MNHEY, CDR2 SVGAGI, per germline. The CDR3 sequence is 14 residues long. V shed 7 bases, J shed 1 base, and the junction held 6 bases outside the gene matches. This chain's CDR3 is CASTLDRTNTEAFF. The CDR3 region has the DNA TGTGCCAGCACCCTGGACAGGACGAACACTGAAGCTTTCTTT.

J is TRBJ2-1 and V is TRBV4-1; 12 bases are a match to TRBD2. The CDR3 spans 17 residues. Losses at the gene ends were 1 base for V and 3 bases for J; bases not matched to a gene: 4. Germline-derived CDR1 and CDR2 are MGHRA and YSYEKL. CDR3 sequence: CASSQGTSGNHYNEQFF. The CDR3 region has the DNA TGCGCCAGCAGCCAAGGGACTAGCGGGAATCACTACAATGAGCAGTTCTTC.

The rearrangement uses TRBV27 and TRBJ1-1; 7 bases are shared with TRBD1. The ends lost 11 bases at V and 1 base at J; junction bases unmatched: 16. Germline V gives CDR1 MNHEY, CDR2 SMNVEV (reference sequence). The CDR3 spans 16 residues. The chain's CDR3 is CASSRQGRLSNTEAFF. The CDR3, as DNA: TGTGCCTCCTCGAGACAGGGCAGATTATCGAACACTGAAGCTTTCTTT.

V usage is TRBV4-1 and J usage is TRBJ1-2; no firm D call. Germline lookup yields CDR1 MGHRA and CDR2 YSYEKL. The length of the CDR3 is 13 residues. Trimming pared 1 base from V and 4 bases from J, leaving 7 bases between. This chain's CDR3 is CASSQVPIYGYTF. CDR3 in DNA: TGCGCCAGCAGCCAAGTACCTATCTATGGCTACACCTTC.

V usage is TRBV27 and J usage is TRBJ1-2; D gene unclear. V was trimmed by 6 bases and J by 2 bases, leaving 10 bases between them. Germline values: CDR1 MNHEY, CDR2 SMNVEV (reference sequence). There are 13 residues in the CDR3. CDR3 amino acids: CASRETGNYGYTF. The CDR3 DNA reads as TGTGCCAGCAGAGAGACGGGGAACTATGGCTACACCTTC.

The chain employs TRBV2 and TRBJ2-1, with 14 bases matching TRBD2. J lost 0 bases, V lost 2 bases, and 9 bases had no gene match. Germline V lookup: CDR1 SNHLY, CDR2 FYNNEI. The CDR3 runs to 20 residues. The CDR3 loop is CASSEYGTSGSSSSYNEQFF. The CDR3 DNA follows: TGTGCCAGCAGTGAATATGGGACTAGCGGGAGTTCTAGCTCCTACAATGAGCAGTTCTTC.

This chain joins TRBV12-3 or TRBV12-4 and TRBJ1-2; the D is unclear. The V gene lost 1 base and the J gene lost 8 bases, with 8 bases spanning the gap. This CDR3 region has 12 residues. The CDR3: CASSLVSWGYTF. CDR3 nucleotide sequence: TGTGCCAGCAGTTTAGTCAGTTGGGGCTACACCTTC.

The chain couples TRBV24-1 to TRBJ1-4; D not resolved. With 1 base removed from V and 11 bases from J, the gap between germline ends came to 7 bases. CDR1 KGHDR and CDR2 SFDVKD come from the germline V gene. This CDR3 is 12 amino acids long. This CDR3 reads CATSDFLSKLFF. The CDR3 DNA follows: TGTGCCACCAGTGATTTTTTGAGTAAACTGTTTTTT.

The rearrangement uses TRBV27 and TRBJ1-1; 9 bases are shared with TRBD1. This CDR3 region has 18 residues. J was trimmed by 4 bases and V by 5 bases; bases with no gene match: 17. Germline V gene data show CDR1 as MNHEY and CDR2 as SMNVEV (reference sequence). CDR3 sequence (DNA): TGTGCCAGCAGTACCGACGGACAGGGGATAAAACTTATCACTGAAGCTTTCTTT. It codes for CASSTDGQGIKLITEAFF.

V gene TRBV9 combines with J gene TRBJ1-3, with 7 bases lining up with TRBD1. This CDR3 comprises 16 residues. V was clipped by 1 base and J by 0 bases; unmatched bases: 4. Germline loops: CDR1 SGDLS, CDR2 YYNGEE. The CDR3 loop reads CASSVRGGPSGNTIYF. The CDR3 DNA reads TGTGCCAGCAGCGTAAGAGGGGGCCCCTCTGGAAACACCATATATTTT.

The chain uses TRBV4-3 and TRBJ2-7, with 14 bases that match TRBD2. Germline CDR1 is LGHNA and CDR2 is YSLEER. V lost 2 bases to trimming and J lost 7 bases; unmatched junction nucleotides: 7. The CDR3 has 16 amino acids. The DNA for the CDR3 is TGCGCCAGCAGCCAACGGGGACTAGCGGGAGTCGGGGAGCAGTACTTC. It yields the protein CASSQRGLAGVGEQYF.

This sequence joins TRBV7-9 and TRBJ1-2; D is unclear. CDR1 is SEHNR, CDR2 FQNEAQ, per germline (reference sequence). V dropped 1 base and J dropped 5 bases, with 20 bases sitting between them. This CDR3 has 17 amino acids. CDR3 bases: TGTGCCAGCAGCTTAGTTTTGGGAGGGATGGGTCGATATGGCTACACCTTC. This encodes CASSLVLGGMGRYGYTF.

This chain links TRBV29-1 with TRBJ1-1; D possibly corresponds to TRBD1 (5 bases). Germline CDR1 SQVTM, CDR2 ANQGSEA. Deletions cut 1 base from V and 8 bases from J, with 20 bases between. CDR3 size: 15 residues. CDR3 sequence (DNA): TGCAGCGTTGAAGTTCAGGGTGTCGGGTTGACAGAAGCTTTCTTT. It encodes CSVEVQGVGLTEAFF.

Comments on this clone: The same CDR3 also results from other DNA sequences found in this sample. The chain uses TRBV10-3 and TRBJ2-5, with unresolved D. The CDR3 is 12 amino acids. Germline-derived CDR1 and CDR2 are ENHRY and SYGVKD. V lost 2 bases and J lost 3, with 4 bases in between. The CDR3 nucleotides are TGTGCCATCAGTGAGCGCGAAGAGACCCAGTACTTC. Translating it yields CAISEREETQYF.

This chain uses TRBV7-2 with TRBJ2-3; 7 nucleotides agree with TRBD2. CDR3 size: 12 residues. Germline CDR1 and CDR2: SGHTA and FQGNSA. Trimming removed 1 base from V and 11 bases from J; junction bases left unmatched: 3. The CDR3 loop reads CASSLDWGGQYF. The CDR3 DNA is TGTGCCAGCAGCTTAGATTGGGGGGGGCAGTATTTT.

This chain connects TRBV19 to TRBJ2-2, with a tentative D call TRBD2 (6 bases). CDR1 and CDR2 from the germline V gene are LNHDA and SQIVND (reference sequence). The CDR3 loop spans 17 amino acids. V dropped 4 bases and J dropped 1 base, with 16 bases sitting between them. The CDR3 is CASSTNRGTKNTGELFF. The CDR3 DNA is TGTGCCAGTAGTACAAACCGGGGGACCAAGAACACCGGGGAGCTGTTTTTT.

The rearrangement links TRBV28 to TRBJ1-5; no clear D gene. Germline CDR1 and CDR2: MDHEN and SYDVKM. V was clipped by 11 bases and J by 5 bases, with 16 bases between them. The CDR3 length is 13 residues. CDR3 in DNA: TGTGCCCACGCCGTTATGAGGGATCAGCCCCAGCATTTT. Translated: CAHAVMRDQPQHF.

This clone was picked up one time. The chain uses TRBV6-1 and TRBJ1-5, with D hard to call. The CDR3 is 13 amino acids. The V end lost 1 base, the J end lost 7 bases, and 8 bases lay between the germline ends. The germline V gene has CDR1 MNHNS and CDR2 SASEGT. The CDR3 DNA reads as TGTGCCAGCAGTGAAGAACGGCGGCAGCCCCAGCATTTT. Protein sequence: CASSEERRQPQHF.

The chain is built from TRBV2 and TRBJ1-3; no clear D gene. Per the germline V gene, CDR1 is SNHLY and CDR2 is FYNNEI. The V and J ends lost 0 bases and 2 bases respectively, with 11 bases between them. This CDR3 has 16 residues. CDR3 coding DNA: TGTGCCAGCAGTGAAGCGGAGGGTGCCCCTGGAAACACCATATATTTT. Amino acids: CASSEAEGAPGNTIYF. The variable domain in full, with the rest retrieved from reference TRBV2 and TRBJ1-3, is EPEVTQTPSHQVTQMGQEVILRCVPISNHLYFYWYRQILGQKVEFLVSFYNNEISEKSEIFDDQFSVERPDGSNFTLKIRSTKLEDSAMYFCASSEAEGAPGNTIYFGEGSWLTVV.

CDR3 residues: CASRREARNTGELFF. The DNA for the CDR3 is TGTGCCAGCAGGCGAGAGGCCAGGAACACCGGGGAGCTGTTTTTT. The chain recombines TRBV6-5 with TRBJ2-2; D call uncertain. Trimming left V 6 bases short and J 1 base short, with 12 bases between. Germline CDR1 is MNHEY and CDR2 is SVGAGI. The CDR3 has 15 amino acids.

To note about this clone: The same CDR3 is also encoded by other DNA sequences in this sample. This chain joins TRBV7-3 and TRBJ1-1, with D perhaps matching TRBD1 (5 bases). The germline V and J ends were trimmed by 4 bases and 2 bases, with 8 bases remaining between them. CDR1 is SGHTA and CDR2 is FQGTGA in the germline V gene. This CDR3 contains 13 residues. DNA of the CDR3: TGTGCCAGCAGCTCCCAGGGTAACACTGAAGCTTTCTTT. The encoded protein is CASSSQGNTEAFF.

This chain uses TRBV7-2 with TRBJ2-1; 16 nucleotides align to TRBD2. Germline assignment: CDR1 SGHTA and CDR2 FQGNSA. Trimming cost V 3 bases and J 10 bases; bases outside gene matches: 9. There are 17 residues in the CDR3. CDR3: CASSFAGTSGGAGEQFF. CDR3 nucleotide sequence: TGTGCCAGCAGCTTCGCTGGGACTAGCGGGGGGGCTGGAGAGCAGTTCTTC. Drawing the rest from reference TRBV7-2 and TRBJ2-1, the complete variable domain is GAGVSQSPSNKVTEKGKDVELRCDPISGHTALYWYRQSLGQGLEFLIYFQGNSAPDKSGLPSDRFSAERTGGSVSTLTIQRTQQEDSAVYLCASSFAGTSGGAGEQFFGPGTRLTVL.

This clone came up once. The chain carries TRBV25-1 and TRBJ1-1, with 7 bases lining up with TRBD1. The CDR3 is 14 residues long. Germline CDR1 is MGHDK and CDR2 is SYGVNS. The junction had 3 bases not matched to a gene; V was cut back by 3 bases and J by 2 bases. The CDR3 is CASSDRGTNTEAFF. DNA of the CDR3: TGTGCCAGCAGTGACAGGGGGACTAACACTGAAGCTTTCTTT.

The chain links TRBV11-2 to TRBJ2-7; a weak D match, TRBD1 (6 bases). Germline V CDR1 and CDR2: SGHAT, FQNNGV. This CDR3 has 14 residues. V was shortened by 7 bases and J by 0 bases, with 13 bases between the two germline ends. For the CDR3, the DNA is TGTGCCAGCAAAACAGGGCATAGCTCCTACGAGCAGTACTTC. Protein: CASKTGHSSYEQYF.